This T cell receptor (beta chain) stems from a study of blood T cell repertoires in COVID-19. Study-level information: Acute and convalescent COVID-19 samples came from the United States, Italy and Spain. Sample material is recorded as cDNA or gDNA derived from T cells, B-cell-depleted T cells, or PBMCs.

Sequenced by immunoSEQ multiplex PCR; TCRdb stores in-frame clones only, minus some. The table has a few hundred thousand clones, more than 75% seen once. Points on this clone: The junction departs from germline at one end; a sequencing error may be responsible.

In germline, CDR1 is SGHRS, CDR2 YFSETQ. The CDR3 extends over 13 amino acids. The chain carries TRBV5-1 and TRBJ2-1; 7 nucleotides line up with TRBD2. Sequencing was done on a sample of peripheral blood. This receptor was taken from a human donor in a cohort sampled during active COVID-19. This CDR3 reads CASRARDYHEQFF. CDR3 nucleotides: TGCGCCAGCAGGGCCAGGGACTACCATGAGCAGTTCTTC. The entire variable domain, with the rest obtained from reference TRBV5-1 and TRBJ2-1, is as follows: KAGVTQTPRYLIKTRGQQVTLSCSPISGHRSVSWYQQTPGQGLQFLFEYFSETQRNKGNFPGRFSGRQFSNSRSEMNVSTLELGDSALYLCASRARDYHEQFFGPGTRLTVL.